This T cell receptor beta chain was profiled in a study of T cells in Graves' hyperthyroidism and ophthalmopathy (dated by TCRdb to between 2019 and 2020). Notes on the research overall: Peripheral blood samples were taken at the time of initial diagnosis, prior to any treatment. The paper describes TCR Vbeta CDR3 sequencing of around 130 peripheral blood samples, made up of roughly 40 ophthalmopathy patients, over 70 hyperthyroidism patients and 17 progressor patients. In roughly six Graves' hyperthyroidism patients, the study also compared T-cell repertoires from thyroid tissue with T-cell repertoires from blood. After blood sampling, hyperthyroidism patients were treated with methimazole at a starting dose of 30 mg daily, and ophthalmopathy patients were treated with high-dose intravenous methylprednisolone. Prospective prediction of ophthalmopathy was tested in an independent validation cohort consisting of some 20 hyperthyroidism patients and some 16 patients who later progressed to ophthalmopathy. TCR V-J signatures able to tell the groups apart were searched for in a discovery cohort of some 97 patients, of whom roughly 42 had Graves' ophthalmopathy and 55 to 60 had stable Graves' hyperthyroidism. The roughly 100 discovery patients were divided at random into training and test sets in a 7:3 ratio. Study-level results and caveats: Most expanded thyroid clonotypes (frequency above 0.001) were also found in blood, which suggests that blood repertoires may mirror thyroid immune responses. In validation, the model predicted progression to ophthalmopathy with 60% to 71% sensitivity and approximately 74% specificity, a median of around 6.6 months before onset. A 13 V-J signature model separated ophthalmopathy from stable hyperthyroidism, with around 90% sensitivity and 81% to 82% specificity in cross-validation and 80%/75% in testing. No statistical method was used to fix the sample size in advance, and group allocation was not hidden from the investigators.

Comments on this clonotype: Its antigen is currently not known. Per-base quality was not reported, and no clone a single base away is much larger than it.

Reading from cysteine to phenylalanine, the CDR3 counts 14 amino acids. Only the CDR3 region is kept as DNA, spanning 42 bases read in frame from base 1. CDR1 and CDR2 were assigned from the germline V gene as LGHNA and YNFKEQ. V and J lose 1 base and 3 bases, and a span of 6 bases separates them. TCR beta CDR3 regions were amplified from RNA transcripts. The TCR CDR3 was subjected to a first round of RT-PCR using the HTBI primer set and the Qiagen OneStep RT-PCR kit. The libraries were constructed in a second round of multiplex PCR and then size-selected and purified. Sequencing of the libraries was done on an Illumina HiSeq2000 using paired-end 100 bp reads. The original methods were these. Raw data were processed with SOAPnuke, discarding reads with adapters, uncalled bases, mean Phred below 15, or no exact constant-primer or identifier match. High-quality paired reads were merged using COPE v1.2.5, and each unique nucleotide sequence was defined as a clonotype. MiTCR v1.1 was used to align clonotypes to the IMGT TRBV, TRBD and TRBJ reference segments. Only V-J combinations with frequency above 0.0001, covering about 99% of repertoires, were analysed. The TCS score was defined as the ratio of F50 (clonal expansion) to E x V (chaos), calculated using BLOSUM62-based TCRdist between CDR3 peptides within each V-J. Welch's t-statistics and random forest reduced 500 to 650 V-J features to 10 to 15, which were used in a naive Bayes classifier (R e1071). TCRdb passed the public sequencing reads through fastp at Q25 and MiXCR, retaining productive beta sequences. Each CDR3 protein appears once, grouped with its most common genes and DNA. The V and J calls shown here were made by TCRdb, not taken from the authors' results. The sample includes hundreds of thousands of distinct CDR3 sequences, with about 17% observed a single time. 28% of the sample belongs to the ten largest clones.

Ophthalmopathy patients had moderately to severely active disease, with a Clinical Activity Score of 3 or more, a NOSPECS grade of 4 or more, and a disease duration of less than 3 months. Any patient with an uncontrolled infection, another autoimmune disease, pregnancy or lactation was excluded. Diagnoses were based on clinical symptoms, serum thyroxine and TRAb, thyroid ultrasound and orbital computed tomography. Ficoll-Paque density gradient centrifugation was used to isolate PBMCs from around 10 ml of fresh peripheral blood. Total RNA was extracted with Trizol reagent, and quality was checked on an Agilent 2100 Bioanalyzer.

This clonotype originated in a woman aged 18-29 years with Graves' ophthalmopathy. Rearrangement joined TRBV4-2 to TRBJ1-4; no confident D gene assignment can be made. Source material: blood. The CDR3 protein sequence reads: CASSQVFPNEKLFF. The sequenced DNA is TGTGCCAGCAGCCAAGTCTTTCCTAATGAAAAACTGTTTTTT.